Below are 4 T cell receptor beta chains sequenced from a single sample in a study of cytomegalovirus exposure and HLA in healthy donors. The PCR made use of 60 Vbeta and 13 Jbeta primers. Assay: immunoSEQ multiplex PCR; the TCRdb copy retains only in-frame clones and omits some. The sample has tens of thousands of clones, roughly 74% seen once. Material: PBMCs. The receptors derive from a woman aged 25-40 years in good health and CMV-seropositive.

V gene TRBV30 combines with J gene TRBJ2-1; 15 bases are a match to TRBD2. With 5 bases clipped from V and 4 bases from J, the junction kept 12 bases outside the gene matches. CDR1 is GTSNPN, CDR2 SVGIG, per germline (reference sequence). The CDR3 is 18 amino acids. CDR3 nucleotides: TGTGCCTGGTCGAAACCGGGACTAGCGGGAGGACGATACAATGAGCAGTTCTTC. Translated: CAWSKPGLAGGRYNEQFF.

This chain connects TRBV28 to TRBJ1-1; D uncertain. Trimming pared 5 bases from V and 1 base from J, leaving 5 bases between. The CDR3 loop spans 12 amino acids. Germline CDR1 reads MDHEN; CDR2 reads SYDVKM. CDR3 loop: CASSDTNTEAFF. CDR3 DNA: TGTGCCAGCAGTGACACGAACACTGAAGCTTTCTTT.

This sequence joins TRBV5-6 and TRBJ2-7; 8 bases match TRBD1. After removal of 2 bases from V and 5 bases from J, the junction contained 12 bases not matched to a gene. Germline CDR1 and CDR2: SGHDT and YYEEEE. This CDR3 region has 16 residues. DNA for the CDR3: TGTGCCAGCAGCTTTTTATCCGGGACAGGCCGTAACGAGCAGTACTTC. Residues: CASSFLSGTGRNEQYF.

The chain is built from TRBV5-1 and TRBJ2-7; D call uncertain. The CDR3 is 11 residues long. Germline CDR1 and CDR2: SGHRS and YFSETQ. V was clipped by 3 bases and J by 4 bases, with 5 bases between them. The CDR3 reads CASSSIYEQYF. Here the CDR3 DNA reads TGCGCCAGCAGCTCCATTTACGAGCAGTACTTC.